Listed below are T cell receptor beta chains from one sample, sequenced in a study of control samples from healthy donors and cancer patients. The repertoire was sequenced with immunoSEQ multiplex PCR; TCRdb's copy has only in-frame clones and lacks some. This sample has fewer than 200,000 clones, with 88% found just once. The sequenced sample consisted of blood. These receptor sequences come from a woman aged 25-40 years in good health. The CDR3 runs from the conserved cysteine through the conserved F or W. The order of the fields is D gene, clone size, J gene, V gene, CDR3 DNA, CDR3 protein. A D gene is named only where the DNA matches it firmly. Expanded clones are given a class, and other clones once, few, many or no size at all.

d_call: TRBD1; clone_size: .; j_call: TRBJ1-1; v_call: TRBV5-6; cdr3_nt: TGTGCCAGCAGCGCCGGGACAGGGCGCATGAACACTGAAGCTTTCTTT; cdr3_aa: CASSAGTGRMNTEAFF
d_call: TRBD1; clone_size: .; j_call: TRBJ1-2; v_call: TRBV30; cdr3_nt: TGTGCCTGGACCCCCGGGAGGGGGCACTATGGCTACACCTTC; cdr3_aa: CAWTPGRGHYGYTF
d_call: TRBD2; clone_size: .; j_call: TRBJ2-1; v_call: TRBV7-2; cdr3_nt: TGTGCCAGCAGCTTAACTAGCGGGGGGGTACACAATGAGCAGTTCTTC; cdr3_aa: CASSLTSGGVHNEQFF
d_call: .; clone_size: .; j_call: TRBJ2-7; v_call: TRBV5-1; cdr3_nt: TGCGCCAGCAGCTTCGGTTCAGGGGGGGACTACGAGCAGTACTTC; cdr3_aa: CASSFGSGGDYEQYF
d_call: .; clone_size: .; j_call: TRBJ1-1; v_call: TRBV12-3/TRBV12-4; cdr3_nt: TGTGCCAGCAGTTTCAGTGGAGACACTGAAGCTTTCTTT; cdr3_aa: CASSFSGDTEAFF
d_call: .; clone_size: .; j_call: TRBJ2-7; v_call: TRBV7-6; cdr3_nt: TGTGCCAGCAGCTTCCGTGGGGGCGAGCAGTACTTC; cdr3_aa: CASSFRGGEQYF
d_call: .; clone_size: once; j_call: TRBJ2-2; v_call: TRBV24-1; cdr3_nt: TGTGCCACCAGTGACCCTGTGGGGGGGAACACCGGGGAGCTGTTTTTT; cdr3_aa: CATSDPVGGNTGELFF
d_call: .; clone_size: .; j_call: TRBJ2-2; v_call: TRBV11-2; cdr3_nt: TGTGCCAGCAGCTTAGAGGGGGGGCACACCGGGGAGCTGTTTTTT; cdr3_aa: CASSLEGGHTGELFF
d_call: .; clone_size: .; j_call: TRBJ2-3; v_call: TRBV7-9; cdr3_nt: TGTGCCAGCAGCCCCTCAGGGAACACAGATACGCAGTATTTT; cdr3_aa: CASSPSGNTDTQYF
d_call: TRBD1; clone_size: .; j_call: TRBJ2-4; v_call: TRBV29-1; cdr3_nt: TGCAGCGTTGGACAGGGGGCAGACATTCAGTACTTC; cdr3_aa: CSVGQGADIQYF
d_call: .; clone_size: few; j_call: TRBJ2-1; v_call: TRBV23-1; cdr3_nt: TGCGCAAGCAGGTCGGGACTTCCCTACAATGAGCAGTTCTTC; cdr3_aa: CASRSGLPYNEQFF
d_call: .; clone_size: .; j_call: TRBJ1-1; v_call: TRBV6-5; cdr3_nt: TGTGCCAGCACAAGGACAATCGGGACTGAAGCTTTCTTT; cdr3_aa: CASTRTIGTEAFF
d_call: .; clone_size: .; j_call: TRBJ2-1; v_call: TRBV6-4; cdr3_nt: TGTGCCAGCAGTGAGGACAGCTCCTACAATGAGCAGTTCTTC; cdr3_aa: CASSEDSSYNEQFF
d_call: .; clone_size: .; j_call: TRBJ1-1; v_call: TRBV12-1; cdr3_nt: TGTGCCAGCAGCCCATCCCAAGGGAACACTGAAGCTTTCTTT; cdr3_aa: CASSPSQGNTEAFF
d_call: .; clone_size: .; j_call: TRBJ1-2; v_call: TRBV28; cdr3_nt: TGTGCCAGCAGGTATCCATCAGGGGCAAACTATGGCTACACCTTC; cdr3_aa: CASRYPSGANYGYTF
d_call: .; clone_size: .; j_call: TRBJ1-1; v_call: TRBV4-2; cdr3_nt: TGTGCCAGCAGCCAAGAGTACTGGCGGGGTAACACTGAAGCTTTCTTT; cdr3_aa: CASSQEYWRGNTEAFF
d_call: TRBD1; clone_size: .; j_call: TRBJ1-2; v_call: TRBV28; cdr3_nt: TGTGCCACCTTGGGACAGGAGAAGGATGGCTACACCTTC; cdr3_aa: CATLGQEKDGYTF
d_call: TRBD1; clone_size: .; j_call: TRBJ1-5; v_call: TRBV10-3; cdr3_nt: TGTGCCATCAGGGACAGGGTTAGACAGCCCCAGCATTTT; cdr3_aa: CAIRDRVRQPQHF
d_call: TRBD1; clone_size: .; j_call: TRBJ2-1; v_call: TRBV19; cdr3_nt: TGTGCCAGTAGGTCGACAGGGGATCGTGAGCAGTTCTTC; cdr3_aa: CASRSTGDREQFF
d_call: .; clone_size: .; j_call: TRBJ2-2; v_call: TRBV12-3/TRBV12-4; cdr3_nt: TGTGCCAGCAGTTTTTCTCCCACCGGGGAGCTGTTTTTT; cdr3_aa: CASSFSPTGELFF
d_call: .; clone_size: .; j_call: TRBJ1-2; v_call: TRBV6-5; cdr3_nt: TGTGCCAGCAGTTACTCATCCTGGGGGGGCTACACCTTC; cdr3_aa: CASSYSSWGGYTF
d_call: .; clone_size: .; j_call: TRBJ2-5; v_call: TRBV19; cdr3_nt: TGTGCCAGTAGTTCCCGAAAGGGGATCGGGCAAGAGACCCAGTACTTC; cdr3_aa: CASSSRKGIGQETQYF
d_call: .; clone_size: .; j_call: TRBJ1-2; v_call: TRBV7-2; cdr3_nt: TGTGCCAGCAGCTTAGGAATTGTTGGGGGAGCTAACTATGGCTACACCTTC; cdr3_aa: CASSLGIVGGANYGYTF
d_call: .; clone_size: .; j_call: TRBJ1-2; v_call: TRBV5-5; cdr3_nt: TGTGCCAGCAGCGCCGCCGTCAGCCCCTATGGCTACACCTTC; cdr3_aa: CASSAAVSPYGYTF
d_call: TRBD1; clone_size: .; j_call: TRBJ1-4; v_call: TRBV29-1; cdr3_nt: TGCAGCGGGCAACAGGGGAATGAAAAACTGTTTTTT; cdr3_aa: CSGQQGNEKLFF
d_call: TRBD1; clone_size: .; j_call: TRBJ1-3; v_call: TRBV4-1; cdr3_nt: TGCGCCAGCAGCCAAGAGGACGACAGGGCTGGAAACACCATATATTTT; cdr3_aa: CASSQEDDRAGNTIYF